These 6 T cell receptor beta chains share one sample of origin, sequenced in a study of blood T cell repertoires in COVID-19. Here immunoSEQ multiplex PCR was the method, and the copy in TCRdb shows in-frame clones only, minus some. The table lists about 190,000 clones, about 81% of them singletons, with 10% to 15% in the top ten. The sample consisted of peripheral blood. The receptor set was obtained from a woman aged 80 or over with COVID-19, enrolled during active disease.

CDR3 DNA sequence: TGTGCCAGCAGTACAGGGCCGAACACTGAAGCTTTCTTT. It specifies CASSTGPNTEAFF. V usage is TRBV6-5 and J usage is TRBJ1-1; D is possibly TRBD1 (6 bases). Trimming took off 5 bases at V and 1 base at J, with 8 bases between the two ends. Germline V CDR1 and CDR2: MNHEY, SVGAGI. This CDR3 comprises 13 residues.

The rearrangement joins TRBV11-2 to TRBJ2-1; no clear D. Germline values: CDR1 SGHAT, CDR2 FQNNGV. V was trimmed by 5 bases and J by 8 bases, leaving 22 bases between them. The CDR3 is 16 residues long. The CDR3 loop reads CASSPKMGSPLYEQFF. The CDR3, as DNA: TGTGCCAGCAGCCCTAAAATGGGCTCGCCGCTCTATGAGCAGTTCTTC.

The chain uses TRBV15 and TRBJ2-3, with D maybe TRBD2 (7 bases). From germline, CDR1 is LNHNV and CDR2 YYDKDF (reference sequence). V lost 1 base and J lost 2, with 22 bases in between. The CDR3 contains 19 residues. CDR3 coding DNA: TGTGCCACCAGCAGAGGCCCTCTCATCGCGGGGGCGTTCACAGATACGCAGTATTTT. Protein product: CATSRGPLIAGAFTDTQYF. Full variable domain (missing parts from reference TRBV15 and TRBJ2-3): DAMVIQNPRYQVTQFGKPVTLSCSQTLNHNVMYWYQQKSSQAPKLLFHYYDKDFNNEADTPDNFQSRRPNTSFCFLDIRSPGLGDTAMYLCATSRGPLIAGAFTDTQYFGPGTRLTVL.

The chain carries TRBV18 and TRBJ1-1, with D perhaps TRBD1 (6 bases). The CDR3 runs 13 residues. V was cut by 4 bases and J by 1 base, with 7 bases left in between. In germline, CDR1 is KGHSH, CDR2 LQKENI. CDR3: CASSQGQNTEAFF. The DNA for the CDR3 is TGTGCCAGCTCACAGGGACAGAACACTGAAGCTTTCTTT.

This chain connects TRBV4-2 to TRBJ1-4, with 7 bases fitting TRBD1. After removal of 4 bases from V and 4 bases from J, the junction contained 9 bases not matched to a gene. CDR1 LGHNA and CDR2 YNFKEQ come from the germline V gene. The CDR3 is 16 residues long. The CDR3 reads CASSPQGQVLNEKLFF. The CDR3 nucleotides read TGTGCCAGCAGCCCCCAAGGACAGGTGCTTAATGAAAAACTGTTTTTT.

The chain combines TRBV5-6 with TRBJ2-3, with D possibly TRBD1 on 6 matching bases. V lost 2 bases and J 1 base, leaving 11 bases between the germline ends. The CDR3 runs to 15 residues. CDR1 and CDR2 from the germline V gene are SGHDT and YYEEEE. The CDR3 protein is CASSLGAGGTDTQYF. The CDR3 bases are TGTGCCAGCAGCTTAGGGGCAGGGGGCACAGATACGCAGTATTTT.